A single sample is the source of the 10 T cell receptor beta chains below, sequenced in a study of blood T cell repertoires in COVID-19. Sequenced by immunoSEQ multiplex PCR; TCRdb stores in-frame clones only, minus some. The data contain 150,000 to 200,000 clones, roughly nine tenths of them singletons. Sequencing used peripheral blood. The receptor source for this set is a man in his 60s with acute or convalescent COVID-19.

The chain combines TRBV27 with TRBJ1-2; 10 bases fit TRBD1. The junction had 12 bases not matched to a gene; V was cut back by 4 bases and J by 4 bases. CDR3 length: 17 amino acids. The V gene's germline CDR1 is MNHEY and CDR2 SMNVEV (reference sequence). The CDR3 region is CASSSSDRGREGYGYTF. CDR3 bases: TGTGCCAGCAGTTCATCAGACAGGGGGCGCGAAGGCTATGGCTACACCTTC.

The rearrangement uses TRBV6-5 and TRBJ1-2; 9 positions agree with TRBD1. Germline V gives CDR1 MNHEY, CDR2 SVGAGI. V lost 8 bases, J lost 4 bases, and 8 bases stayed unmatched. The CDR3 is 14 amino acids. CDR3 coding DNA: TGTGCCAGCGGTAACAGGGGGCGTAGCTATGGCTACACCTTC. Translated: CASGNRGRSYGYTF.

The J gene is TRBJ2-2, the V gene TRBV19, with TRBD2 identical over 14 bases. This CDR3 region has 16 residues. The J segment lost 5 bases and the V segment lost 7 bases, leaving 6 bases of the junction unmatched. Per germline, CDR1 LNHDA and CDR2 SQIVND (reference sequence). CDR3 residues: CASKLGLAGGTGELFF. The DNA of the CDR3 is TGTGCCAGTAAACTCGGACTAGCGGGGGGTACCGGGGAGCTGTTTTTT.

V is TRBV23-1 and J is TRBJ2-2; TRBD1 matches at 8 bases. TRBV23-1 is labeled an ORF, and its function is uncertain. The J segment lost 4 bases and the V segment lost 2 bases, leaving 12 bases of the junction unmatched. There are 18 residues in the CDR3. The CDR3 spells CASSQPRRDRKGTGELFF. The CDR3 DNA is TGCGCCAGCAGTCAACCCCGGCGGGACAGGAAGGGCACCGGGGAGCTGTTTTTT.

This chain joins TRBV2 and TRBJ2-5; 9 nucleotides align to TRBD1. Losses at the gene ends were 4 bases for V and 0 bases for J; bases not matched to a gene: 6. The CDR3 length is 16 residues. Germline CDR1 is SNHLY and CDR2 is FYNNEI. CDR3 nucleotides: TGTGCCAGCAGTGCTGGGACAGGGACGTACCAAGAGACCCAGTACTTC. It encodes CASSAGTGTYQETQYF.

The chain recombines TRBV24-1 with TRBJ2-1; no clear D gene. The CDR3 is made up of 15 amino acids. The germline V and J ends were trimmed by 1 base and 4 bases, with 10 bases remaining between them. The V gene's germline CDR1 is KGHDR and CDR2 SFDVKD. The chain's CDR3 is CATSDLRQRYNEQFF. In DNA, the CDR3 is TGTGCCACCAGTGATTTAAGACAACGATACAATGAGCAGTTCTTC.

This clone was seen only once. The CDR3 nucleotides are TGTGCCAGCAGATTGGACAGGGACACTGAAGCTTTCTTT. Encoded protein: CASRLDRDTEAFF. The chain joins TRBV6-5 to TRBJ1-1, with 8 nucleotides matching TRBD1. V was pared by 6 bases and J by 3 bases, with 3 bases of the junction left unmatched. CDR1 is MNHEY, CDR2 SVGAGI, per germline. The CDR3 totals 13 residues.

The gene calls are TRBV4-3 and TRBJ2-1; perhaps TRBD1 as D (5 bases). The CDR3 has 15 amino acids. With 0 bases removed from V and 7 bases from J, the gap between germline ends came to 13 bases. Germline CDR1 is LGHNA and CDR2 is YSLEER. DNA for the CDR3: TGCGCCAGCAGCCAAGATCGCCGGCAGGGTAATGAGCAGTTCTTC. The encoded protein is CASSQDRRQGNEQFF.

The rearrangement joins TRBV10-1 to TRBJ2-4, with a possible D match to TRBD2 (5 bases). The CDR3 covers 15 residues. V was cut by 0 bases and J by 4 bases, with 10 bases left in between. CDR1 and CDR2 from the germline V gene are WNHNN and SYGVQD (reference sequence). Written as DNA, the CDR3 is TGCGCCAGCAGTGAGTCTTCTCCGGGGAAAAACATTCAGTACTTC. Translation gives CASSESSPGKNIQYF.

This rearrangement joins TRBV7-9 to TRBJ1-3, with D hard to call. V gave up 1 base and J gave up 0 bases, with 7 bases separating them. From germline, CDR1 is SEHNR and CDR2 FQNEAQ (reference sequence). The CDR3 extends over 15 amino acids. The CDR3 here is CASSLGQDSGNTIYF. CDR3 bases: TGTGCCAGCAGCTTAGGGCAGGACTCTGGAAACACCATATATTTT.